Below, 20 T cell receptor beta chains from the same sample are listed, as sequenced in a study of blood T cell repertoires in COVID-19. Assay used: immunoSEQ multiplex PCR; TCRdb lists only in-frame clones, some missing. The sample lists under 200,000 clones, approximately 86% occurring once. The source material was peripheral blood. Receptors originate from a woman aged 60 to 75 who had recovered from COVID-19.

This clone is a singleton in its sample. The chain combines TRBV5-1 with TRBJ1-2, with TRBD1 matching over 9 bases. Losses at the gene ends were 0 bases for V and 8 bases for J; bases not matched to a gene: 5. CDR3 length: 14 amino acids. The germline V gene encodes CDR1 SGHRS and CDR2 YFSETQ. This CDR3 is CASSLDRGRGGYTF. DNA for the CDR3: TGCGCCAGCAGCTTGGACAGGGGGCGAGGCGGCTACACCTTC.

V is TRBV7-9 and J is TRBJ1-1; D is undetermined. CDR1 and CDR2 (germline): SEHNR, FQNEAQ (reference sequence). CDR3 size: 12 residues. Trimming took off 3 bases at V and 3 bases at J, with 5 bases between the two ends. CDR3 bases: TGTGCCAGCAGCTTCGGGGACACTGAAGCTTTCTTT. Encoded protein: CASSFGDTEAFF.

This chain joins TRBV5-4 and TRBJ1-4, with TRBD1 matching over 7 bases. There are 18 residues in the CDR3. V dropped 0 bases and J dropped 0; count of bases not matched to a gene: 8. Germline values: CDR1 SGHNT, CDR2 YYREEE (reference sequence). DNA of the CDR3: TGTGCCAGCAGCTTGGCCCCAGGGGGGCCTGCAACTAATGAAAAACTGTTTTTT. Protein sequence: CASSLAPGGPATNEKLFF.

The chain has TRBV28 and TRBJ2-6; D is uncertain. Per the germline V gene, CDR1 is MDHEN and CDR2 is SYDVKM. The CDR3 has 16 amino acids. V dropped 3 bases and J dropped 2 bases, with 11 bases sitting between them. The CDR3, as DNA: TGTGCCAGCAGTTTCCCGCAGAAAGCTGGGGCCAACGTCCTGACTTTC. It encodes CASSFPQKAGANVLTF.

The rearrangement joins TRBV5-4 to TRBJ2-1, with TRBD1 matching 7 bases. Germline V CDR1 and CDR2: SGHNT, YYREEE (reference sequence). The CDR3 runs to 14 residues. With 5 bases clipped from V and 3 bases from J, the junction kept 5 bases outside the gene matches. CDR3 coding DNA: TGTGCCAGCAGTCTGAACAGGGGCTACAATGAGCAGTTCTTC. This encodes CASSLNRGYNEQFF.

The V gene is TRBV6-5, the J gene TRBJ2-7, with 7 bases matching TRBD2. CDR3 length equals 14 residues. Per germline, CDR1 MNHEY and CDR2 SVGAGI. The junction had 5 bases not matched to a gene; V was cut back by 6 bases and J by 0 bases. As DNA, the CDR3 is TGTGCCAGCAGAGGAACGGGGGGCTCCTACGAGCAGTACTTC. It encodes CASRGTGGSYEQYF.

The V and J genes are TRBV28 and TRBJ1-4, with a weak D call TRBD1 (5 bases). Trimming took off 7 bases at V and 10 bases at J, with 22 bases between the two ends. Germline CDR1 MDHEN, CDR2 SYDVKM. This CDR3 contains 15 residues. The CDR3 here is CASTWRGLAAGKLFF. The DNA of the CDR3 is TGTGCCAGCACCTGGAGGGGCTTGGCGGCTGGAAAACTGTTTTTT.

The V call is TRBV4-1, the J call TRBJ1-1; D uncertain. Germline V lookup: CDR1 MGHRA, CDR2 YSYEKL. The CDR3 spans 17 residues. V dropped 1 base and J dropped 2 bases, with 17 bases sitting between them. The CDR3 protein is CASSQGRLNRNNTEAFF. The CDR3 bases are TGCGCCAGCAGCCAAGGCAGACTAAACCGAAACAACACTGAAGCTTTCTTT.

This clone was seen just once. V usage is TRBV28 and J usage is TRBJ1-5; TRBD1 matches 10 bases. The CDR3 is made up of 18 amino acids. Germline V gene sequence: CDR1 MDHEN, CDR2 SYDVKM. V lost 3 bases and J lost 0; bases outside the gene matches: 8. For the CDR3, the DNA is TGTGCCAGCAGTTTGGGGACAGGGGCGGCTTATAGCAATCAGCCCCAGCATTTT. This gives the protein CASSLGTGAAYSNQPQHF.

CDR3 DNA sequence: TGCGCCAGCAGCCGAGAGGCCACCGGGATTCAGTACTTC. Amino acids: CASSREATGIQYF. The J gene is TRBJ2-4, the V gene TRBV4-1; D not certain. The germline gives CDR1 MGHRA, CDR2 YSYEKL. The CDR3 sequence is 13 residues long. Trimming cost V 4 bases and J 10 bases, with 14 bases left between them.

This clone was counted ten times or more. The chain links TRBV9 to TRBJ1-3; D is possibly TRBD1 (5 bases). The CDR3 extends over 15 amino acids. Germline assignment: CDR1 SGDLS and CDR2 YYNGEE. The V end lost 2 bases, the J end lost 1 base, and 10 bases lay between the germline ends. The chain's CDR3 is CASSVEGWSGNTIYF. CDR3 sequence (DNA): TGTGCCAGCAGCGTGGAGGGGTGGTCTGGAAACACCATATATTTT.

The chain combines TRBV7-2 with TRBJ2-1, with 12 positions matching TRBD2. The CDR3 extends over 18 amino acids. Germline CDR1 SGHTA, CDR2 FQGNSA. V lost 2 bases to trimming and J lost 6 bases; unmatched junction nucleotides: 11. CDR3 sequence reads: CASSLWASGGAGSNEQFF. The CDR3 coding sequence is TGTGCCAGCAGCTTATGGGCTAGCGGGGGGGCCGGGAGCAATGAGCAGTTCTTC.

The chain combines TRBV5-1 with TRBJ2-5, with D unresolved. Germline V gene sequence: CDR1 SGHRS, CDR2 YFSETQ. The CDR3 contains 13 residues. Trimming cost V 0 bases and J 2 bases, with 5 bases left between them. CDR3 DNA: TGCGCCAGCAGCTTGGTCCCGCAAGAGACCCAGTACTTC. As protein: CASSLVPQETQYF.

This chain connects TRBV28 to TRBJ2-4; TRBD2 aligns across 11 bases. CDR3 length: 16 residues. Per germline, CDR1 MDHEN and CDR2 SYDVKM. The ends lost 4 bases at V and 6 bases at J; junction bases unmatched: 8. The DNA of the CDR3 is TGTGCCAGCAGTTCTCCAATAGCGGGGGGGCGAAACATTCAGTACTTC. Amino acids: CASSSPIAGGRNIQYF.

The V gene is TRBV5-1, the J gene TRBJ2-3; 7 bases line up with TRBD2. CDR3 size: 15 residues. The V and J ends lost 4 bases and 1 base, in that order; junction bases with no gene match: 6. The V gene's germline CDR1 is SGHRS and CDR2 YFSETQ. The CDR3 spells CASSKPSGGTDTQYF. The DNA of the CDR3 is TGCGCCAGCAGCAAGCCGAGCGGGGGCACAGATACGCAGTATTTT.

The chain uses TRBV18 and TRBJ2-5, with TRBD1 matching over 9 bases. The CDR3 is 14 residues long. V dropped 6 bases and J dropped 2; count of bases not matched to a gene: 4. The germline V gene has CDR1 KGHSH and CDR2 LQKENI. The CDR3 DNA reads TGTGCCAGCTCGGGACAGGGTCAGCAAGAGACCCAGTACTTC. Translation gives CASSGQGQQETQYF. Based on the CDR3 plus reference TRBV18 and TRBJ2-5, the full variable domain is NAGVMQNPRHLVRRRGQEARLRCSPMKGHSHVYWYRQLPEEGLKFMVYLQKENIIDESGMPKERFSAEFPKEGPSILRIQQVVRGDSAAYFCASSGQGQQETQYFGPGTRLLVL.

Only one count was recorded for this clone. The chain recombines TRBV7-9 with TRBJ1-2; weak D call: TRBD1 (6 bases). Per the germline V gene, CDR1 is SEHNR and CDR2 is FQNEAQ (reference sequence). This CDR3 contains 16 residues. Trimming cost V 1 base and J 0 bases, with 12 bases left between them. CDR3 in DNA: TGTGCCAGCAGCTTAGGGGGACATTCAGCTAACTATGGCTACACCTTC. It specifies CASSLGGHSANYGYTF.

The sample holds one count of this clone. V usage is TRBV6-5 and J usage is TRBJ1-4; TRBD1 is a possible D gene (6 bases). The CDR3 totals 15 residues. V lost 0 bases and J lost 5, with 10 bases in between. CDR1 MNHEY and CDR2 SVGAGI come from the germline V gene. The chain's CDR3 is CASSYSGQENEKLFF. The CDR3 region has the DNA TGTGCCAGCAGTTACTCGGGACAAGAAAATGAAAAACTGTTTTTT.

For the CDR3, the DNA is TGTGCCAGCAGTAGACCAGAGGACACTGAAGCTTTCTTT. This sequence encodes CASSRPEDTEAFF. J is TRBJ1-1 and V is TRBV6-5; D remains ambiguous. CDR1 is MNHEY and CDR2 is SVGAGI in the germline V gene. The CDR3 length is 13 residues. V was shortened by 5 bases and J by 3 bases, with 10 bases between the two germline ends.

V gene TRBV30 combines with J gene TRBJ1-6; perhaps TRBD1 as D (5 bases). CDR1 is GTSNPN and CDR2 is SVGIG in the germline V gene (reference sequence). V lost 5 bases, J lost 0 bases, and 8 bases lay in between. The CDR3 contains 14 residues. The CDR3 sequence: CAWGGSSYNSPLHF. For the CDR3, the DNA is TGTGCCTGGGGGGGGAGCTCCTATAATTCACCCCTCCACTTT.